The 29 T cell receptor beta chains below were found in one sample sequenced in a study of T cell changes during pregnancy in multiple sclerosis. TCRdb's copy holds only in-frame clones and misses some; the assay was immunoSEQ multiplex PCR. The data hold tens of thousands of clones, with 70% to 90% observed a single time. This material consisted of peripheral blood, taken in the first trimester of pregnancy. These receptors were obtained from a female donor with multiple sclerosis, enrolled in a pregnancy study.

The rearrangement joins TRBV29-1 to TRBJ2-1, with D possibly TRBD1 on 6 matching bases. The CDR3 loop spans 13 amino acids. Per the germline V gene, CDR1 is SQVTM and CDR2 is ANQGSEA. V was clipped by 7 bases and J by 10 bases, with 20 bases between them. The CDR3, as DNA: TGCAGCGCTCTGGACAGCGGAGTTCGGGAGCAGTTCTTC. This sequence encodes CSALDSGVREQFF.

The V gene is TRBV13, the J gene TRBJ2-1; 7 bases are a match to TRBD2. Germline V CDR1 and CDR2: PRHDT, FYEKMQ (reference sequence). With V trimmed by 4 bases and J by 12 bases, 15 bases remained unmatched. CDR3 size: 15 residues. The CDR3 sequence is CASSSGGDGPSGQFF. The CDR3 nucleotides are TGTGCCAGCAGCTCTGGGGGGGACGGTCCTTCGGGGCAGTTCTTC.

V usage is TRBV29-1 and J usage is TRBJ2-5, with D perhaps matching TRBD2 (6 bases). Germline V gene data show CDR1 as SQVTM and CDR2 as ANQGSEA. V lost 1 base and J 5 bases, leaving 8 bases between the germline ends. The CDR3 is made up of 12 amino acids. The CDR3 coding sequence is TGCAGCGTTGAAGGCGGGGCGGAGACCCAGTACTTC. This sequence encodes CSVEGGAETQYF. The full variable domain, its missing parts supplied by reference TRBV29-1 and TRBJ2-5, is SAVISQKPSRDICQRGTSLTIQCQVDSQVTMMFWYRQQPGQSLTLIATANQGSEATYESGFVIDKFPISRPNLTFSTLTVSNMSPEDSSIYLCSVEGGAETQYFGPGTRLLVL.

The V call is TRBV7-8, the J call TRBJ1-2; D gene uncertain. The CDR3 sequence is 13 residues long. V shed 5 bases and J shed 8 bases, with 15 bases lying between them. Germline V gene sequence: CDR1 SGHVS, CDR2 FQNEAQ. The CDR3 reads CASSPLADGGYTF. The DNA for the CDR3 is TGTGCCAGCAGCCCACTAGCGGATGGGGGCTACACCTTC.

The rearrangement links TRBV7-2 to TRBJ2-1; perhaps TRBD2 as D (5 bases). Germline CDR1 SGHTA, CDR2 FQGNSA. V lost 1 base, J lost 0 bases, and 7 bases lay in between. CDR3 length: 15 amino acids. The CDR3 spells CASSLDGSSYNEQFF. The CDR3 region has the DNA TGTGCCAGCAGCTTAGATGGGAGCTCCTACAATGAGCAGTTCTTC.

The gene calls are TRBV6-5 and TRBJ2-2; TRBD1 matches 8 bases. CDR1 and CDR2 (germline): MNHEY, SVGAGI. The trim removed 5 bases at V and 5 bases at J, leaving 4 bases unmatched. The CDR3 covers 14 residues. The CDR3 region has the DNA TGTGCCAGCAGTCGGGACAGGAGGACCGGGGAGCTGTTTTTT. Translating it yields CASSRDRRTGELFF.

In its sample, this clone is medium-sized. Here the CDR3 reads CASSQGQDLGYTF. The CDR3 DNA is TGTGCCAGCAGCCAGGGTCAGGATCTTGGCTACACCTTC. The V and J genes are TRBV4-2 and TRBJ1-2, with no clear D. The CDR3 has 13 amino acids. Germline CDR1 is LGHNA and CDR2 is YNFKEQ. V was pared by 3 bases and J by 7 bases, with 12 bases between.

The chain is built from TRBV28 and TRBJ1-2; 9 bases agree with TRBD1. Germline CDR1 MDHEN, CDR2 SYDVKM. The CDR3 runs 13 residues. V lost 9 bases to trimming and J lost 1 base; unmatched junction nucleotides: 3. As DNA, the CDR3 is TGTGCCAGTACAGGGGGCTTTAACTATGGCTACACCTTC. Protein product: CASTGGFNYGYTF.

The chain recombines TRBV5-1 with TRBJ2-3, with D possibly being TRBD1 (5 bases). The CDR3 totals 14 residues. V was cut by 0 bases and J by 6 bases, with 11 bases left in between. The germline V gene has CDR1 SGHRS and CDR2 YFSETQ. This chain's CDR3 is CASSLVGRVDTQYF. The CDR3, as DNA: TGCGCCAGCAGCTTGGTAGGCAGGGTGGATACGCAGTATTTT.

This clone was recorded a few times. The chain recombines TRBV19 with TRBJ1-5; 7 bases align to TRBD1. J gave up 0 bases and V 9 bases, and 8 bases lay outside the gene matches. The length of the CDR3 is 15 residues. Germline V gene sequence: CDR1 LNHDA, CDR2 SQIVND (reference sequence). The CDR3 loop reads CASLENRGSNQPQHF. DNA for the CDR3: TGTGCCAGCCTAGAGAACAGGGGTAGCAATCAGCCCCAGCATTTT. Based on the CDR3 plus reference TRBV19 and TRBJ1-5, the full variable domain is DGGITQSPKYLFRKEGQNVTLSCEQNLNHDAMYWYRQDPGQGLRLIYYSQIVNDFQKGDIAEGYSVSREKKESFPLTVTSAQKNPTAFYLCASLENRGSNQPQHFGDGTRLSIL.

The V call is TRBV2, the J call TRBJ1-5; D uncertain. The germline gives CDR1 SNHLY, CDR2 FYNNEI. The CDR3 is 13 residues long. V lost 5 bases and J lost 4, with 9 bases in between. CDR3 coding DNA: TGTGCCAGCAGTTACGGTGAAAATCAGCCCCAGCATTTT. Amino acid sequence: CASSYGENQPQHF.

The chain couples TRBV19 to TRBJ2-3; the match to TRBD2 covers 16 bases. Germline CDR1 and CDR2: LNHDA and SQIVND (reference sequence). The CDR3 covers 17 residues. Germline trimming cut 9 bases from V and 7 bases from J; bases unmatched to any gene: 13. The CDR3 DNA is TGTGCCAGACCGGGACTAGCGGGAGGGCCTCTCCCCAATACGCAGTATTTT. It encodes CARPGLAGGPLPNTQYF.

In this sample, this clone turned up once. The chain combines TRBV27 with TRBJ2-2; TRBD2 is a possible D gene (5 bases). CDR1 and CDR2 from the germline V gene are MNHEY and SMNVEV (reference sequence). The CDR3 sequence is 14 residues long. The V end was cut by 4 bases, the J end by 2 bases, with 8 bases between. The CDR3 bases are TGTGCCAGCAGTTGGCTAGCCAACACCGGGGAGCTGTTTTTT. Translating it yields CASSWLANTGELFF.

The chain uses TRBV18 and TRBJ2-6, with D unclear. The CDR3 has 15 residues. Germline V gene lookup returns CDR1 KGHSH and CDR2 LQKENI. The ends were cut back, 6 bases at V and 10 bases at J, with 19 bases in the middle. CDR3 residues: CASSLVYFFSNVLTF. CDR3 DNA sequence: TGTGCCAGCTCGCTTGTTTACTTCTTTTCAAACGTCCTGACTTTC.

The CDR3 reads CASSGGDSSGNTIYF. The CDR3 DNA sequence: TGTGCCAGCAGTGGCGGGGACAGCTCTGGAAACACCATATATTTT. This chain links TRBV6-1 with TRBJ1-3; TRBD1 matches 7 bases. Germline lookup yields CDR1 MNHNS and CDR2 SASEGT. The CDR3 is 15 amino acids. V lost 4 bases and J lost 0; bases outside the gene matches: 3.

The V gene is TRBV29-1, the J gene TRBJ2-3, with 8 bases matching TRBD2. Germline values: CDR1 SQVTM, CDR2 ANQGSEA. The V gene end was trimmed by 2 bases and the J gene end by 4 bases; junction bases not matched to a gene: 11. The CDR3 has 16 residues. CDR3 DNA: TGCAGCGTTGAAAGGGGAAGCGGGAGTATCTCAGATACGCAGTATTTT. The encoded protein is CSVERGSGSISDTQYF.

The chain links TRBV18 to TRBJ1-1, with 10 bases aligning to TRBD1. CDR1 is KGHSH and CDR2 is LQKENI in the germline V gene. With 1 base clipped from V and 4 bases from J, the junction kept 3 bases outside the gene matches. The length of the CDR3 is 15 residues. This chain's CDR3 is CASSPLDRGSTEAFF. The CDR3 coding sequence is TGTGCCAGCTCACCACTGGACAGGGGGAGCACTGAAGCTTTCTTT.

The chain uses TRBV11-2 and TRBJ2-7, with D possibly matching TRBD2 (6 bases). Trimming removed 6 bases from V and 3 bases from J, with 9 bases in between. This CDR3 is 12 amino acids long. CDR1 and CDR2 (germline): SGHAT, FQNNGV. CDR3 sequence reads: CASRRLDYEQYF. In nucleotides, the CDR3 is TGTGCCAGCAGGAGACTAGACTACGAGCAGTACTTC.

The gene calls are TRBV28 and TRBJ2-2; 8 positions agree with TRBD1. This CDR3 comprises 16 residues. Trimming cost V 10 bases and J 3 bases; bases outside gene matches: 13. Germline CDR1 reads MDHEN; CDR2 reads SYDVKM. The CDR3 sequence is CATKPGQGADTGELFF. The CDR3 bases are TGTGCCACCAAACCGGGGCAGGGGGCTGACACCGGGGAGCTGTTTTTT.

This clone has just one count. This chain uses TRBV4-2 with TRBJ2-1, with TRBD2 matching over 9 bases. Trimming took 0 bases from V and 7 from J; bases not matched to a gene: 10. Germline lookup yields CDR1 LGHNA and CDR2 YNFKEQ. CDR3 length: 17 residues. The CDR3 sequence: CASSQDRPREGYNEQFF. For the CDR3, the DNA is TGTGCCAGCAGCCAAGACCGTCCGCGGGAGGGGTATAATGAGCAGTTCTTC.

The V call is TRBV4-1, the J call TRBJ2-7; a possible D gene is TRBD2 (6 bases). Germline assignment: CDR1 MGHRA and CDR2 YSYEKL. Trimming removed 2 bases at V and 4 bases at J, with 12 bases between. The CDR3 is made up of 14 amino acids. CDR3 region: CASSQQGRGYEQYF. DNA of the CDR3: TGCGCCAGCAGCCAACAGGGACGGGGGTACGAGCAGTACTTC.

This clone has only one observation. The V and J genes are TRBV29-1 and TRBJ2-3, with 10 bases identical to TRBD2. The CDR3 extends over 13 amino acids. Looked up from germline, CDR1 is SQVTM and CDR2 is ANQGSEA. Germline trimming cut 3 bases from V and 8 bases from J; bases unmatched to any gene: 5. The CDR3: CSVDSGRALTQYF. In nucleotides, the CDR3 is TGCAGCGTTGACAGCGGGAGGGCTCTTACGCAGTATTTT.

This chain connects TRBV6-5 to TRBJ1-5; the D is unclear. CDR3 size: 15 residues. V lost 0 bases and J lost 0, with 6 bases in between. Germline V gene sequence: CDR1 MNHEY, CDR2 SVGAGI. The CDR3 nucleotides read TGTGCCAGCAGTTACTCGGCAGGTAGCAATCAGCCCCAGCATTTT. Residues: CASSYSAGSNQPQHF.

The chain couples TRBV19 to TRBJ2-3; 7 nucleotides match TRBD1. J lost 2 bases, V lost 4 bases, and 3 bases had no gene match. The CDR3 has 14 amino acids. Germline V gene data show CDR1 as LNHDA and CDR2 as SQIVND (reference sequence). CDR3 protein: CASSRGQPTDTQYF. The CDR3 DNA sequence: TGTGCCAGTAGTAGGGGACAGCCCACAGATACGCAGTATTTT.

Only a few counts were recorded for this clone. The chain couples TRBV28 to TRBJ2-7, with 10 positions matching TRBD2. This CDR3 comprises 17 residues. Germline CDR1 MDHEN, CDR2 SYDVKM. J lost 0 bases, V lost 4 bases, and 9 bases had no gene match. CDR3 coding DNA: TGTGCCAGCAGTTCCCCCGCAACTAGCGGGACCTCCTACGAGCAGTACTTC. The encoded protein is CASSSPATSGTSYEQYF.

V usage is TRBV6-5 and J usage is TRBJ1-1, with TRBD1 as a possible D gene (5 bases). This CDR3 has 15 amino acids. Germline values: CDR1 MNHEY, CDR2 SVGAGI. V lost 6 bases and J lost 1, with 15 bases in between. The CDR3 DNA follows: TGTGCCAGCAGACCGGAATCGGGGGGGAACACTGAAGCTTTCTTT. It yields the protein CASRPESGGNTEAFF.

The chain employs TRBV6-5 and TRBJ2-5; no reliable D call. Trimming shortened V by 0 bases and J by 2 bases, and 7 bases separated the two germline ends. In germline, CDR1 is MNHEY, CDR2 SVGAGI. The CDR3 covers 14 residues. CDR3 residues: CASSYSSKQETQYF. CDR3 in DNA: TGTGCCAGCAGTTACTCGAGTAAACAAGAGACCCAGTACTTC.

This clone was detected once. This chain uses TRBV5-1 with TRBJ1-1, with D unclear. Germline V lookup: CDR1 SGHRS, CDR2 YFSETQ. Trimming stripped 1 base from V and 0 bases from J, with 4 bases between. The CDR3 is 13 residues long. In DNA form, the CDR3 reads TGCGCCAGCAGCTTGACGGTGAACACTGAAGCTTTCTTT. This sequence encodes CASSLTVNTEAFF.

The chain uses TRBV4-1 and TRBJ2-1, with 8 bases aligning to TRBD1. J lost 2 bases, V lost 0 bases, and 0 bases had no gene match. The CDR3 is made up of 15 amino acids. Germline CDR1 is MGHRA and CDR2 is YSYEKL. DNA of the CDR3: TGCGCCAGCAGCCAAGAACAGGGGGCCTACAATGAGCAGTTCTTC. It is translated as CASSQEQGAYNEQFF.